This T cell receptor (beta chain) stems from a study of blood T cells in healthy people across ages. Regarding the study as a whole: Observed TCR beta diversity per million T cells went down as age went up. This fall followed a roughly linear course with age.

Combining a sample-barcoded 5' primer with a J-beta primer mix, a second PCR ran for roughly 6 to 12 cycles. Each sample yielded at least 2.5 million CDR3-containing paired-end reads. TCRdb recomputed calls from the 5' RACE reads with MiXCR, one row per CDR3 protein. The table shows some 1.8 million distinct CDR3 sequences, with about two fifths occurring only once. This clonotype was observed a few times. Its antigen is unknown. The ends were cut back, 5 bases at V and 5 bases at J, with 13 bases in the middle. The V gene's germline CDR1 is SGHVS and CDR2 FQNEAQ. The CDR3 covers 13 residues. The receptor was derived from a human donor in good health. This chain uses TRBV7-8 with TRBJ2-7, with a possible D match to TRBD1 (5 bases). Material: blood. The CDR3 DNA reads TGTGCCAGCAGCCATACAGGTGACCACGAGCAGTACTTC. It specifies CASSHTGDHEQYF.